The source of this T cell receptor beta chain is a study of technical replicates of blood from a few donors. The assay was immunoSEQ multiplex PCR, and TCRdb's table has in-frame clones only and misses some. Of more than 65,000 clones listed, 96% were seen once; the top ten hold approximately 0.39%. Sequenced: T cells isolated from PBMCs. The origin of this receptor is a human donor in good health.

CDR3 loop: CASSLRGQLNEKLFF. The CDR3 nucleotides are TGTGCCAGCAGCTTAAGGGGACAGCTTAATGAAAAACTGTTTTTT. This chain uses TRBV7-3 with TRBJ1-4, with 7 bases aligning to TRBD1. Germline V lookup: CDR1 SGHTA, CDR2 FQGTGA. This CDR3 region has 15 residues. V lost 1 base to trimming and J lost 4 bases; unmatched junction nucleotides: 3. Full variable domain (outside the CDR3, taken from reference TRBV7-3 and TRBJ1-4): GAGVSQTPSNKVTEKGKYVELRCDPISGHTALYWYRQSLGQGPEFLIYFQGTGAADDSGLPNDRFFAVRPEGSVSTLKIQRTERGDSAVYLCASSLRGQLNEKLFFGSGTQLSVL.